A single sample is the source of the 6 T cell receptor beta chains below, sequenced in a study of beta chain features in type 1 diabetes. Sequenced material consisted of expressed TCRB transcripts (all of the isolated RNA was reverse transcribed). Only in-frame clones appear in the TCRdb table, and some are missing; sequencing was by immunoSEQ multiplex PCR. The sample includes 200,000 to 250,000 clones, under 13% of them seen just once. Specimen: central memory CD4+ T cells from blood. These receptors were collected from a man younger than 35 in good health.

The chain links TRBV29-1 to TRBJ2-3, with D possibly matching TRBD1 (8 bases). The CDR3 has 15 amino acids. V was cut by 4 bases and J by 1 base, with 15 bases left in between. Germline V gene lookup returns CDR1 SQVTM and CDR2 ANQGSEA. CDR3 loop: CSVGGGGQGTDTQYF. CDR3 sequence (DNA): TGCAGCGTTGGTGGGGGGGGACAGGGCACAGATACGCAGTATTTT.

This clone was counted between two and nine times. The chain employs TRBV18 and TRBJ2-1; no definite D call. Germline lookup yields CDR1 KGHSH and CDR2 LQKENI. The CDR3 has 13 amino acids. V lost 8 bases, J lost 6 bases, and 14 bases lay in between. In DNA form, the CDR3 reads TGTGCCAGCCGTGTGGACCTCATCAATGAGCAGTTCTTC. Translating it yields CASRVDLINEQFF. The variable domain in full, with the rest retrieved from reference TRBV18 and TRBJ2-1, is NAGVMQNPRHLVRRRGQEARLRCSPMKGHSHVYWYRQLPEEGLKFMVYLQKENIIDESGMPKERFSAEFPKEGPSILRIQQVVRGDSAAYFCASRVDLINEQFFGPGTRLTVL.

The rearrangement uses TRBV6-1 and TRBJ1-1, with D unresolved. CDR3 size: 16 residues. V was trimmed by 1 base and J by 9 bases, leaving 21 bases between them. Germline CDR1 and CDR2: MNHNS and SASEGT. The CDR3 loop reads CASSEGRRARSPKAFF. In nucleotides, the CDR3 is TGTGCCAGCAGTGAAGGAAGGAGGGCGAGATCCCCTAAAGCTTTCTTT.

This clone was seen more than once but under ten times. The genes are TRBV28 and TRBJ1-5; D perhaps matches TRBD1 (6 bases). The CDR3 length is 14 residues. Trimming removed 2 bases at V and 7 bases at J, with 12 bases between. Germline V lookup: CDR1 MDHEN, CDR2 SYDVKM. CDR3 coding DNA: TGTGCCAGCAGTTTAGCGCACAGGGAACAGCCCCAGCATTTT. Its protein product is CASSLAHREQPQHF.

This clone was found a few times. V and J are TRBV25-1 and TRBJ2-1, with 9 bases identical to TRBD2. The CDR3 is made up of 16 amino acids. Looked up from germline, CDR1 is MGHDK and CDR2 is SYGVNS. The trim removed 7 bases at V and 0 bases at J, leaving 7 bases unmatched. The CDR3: CASTQGSGSSYNEQFF. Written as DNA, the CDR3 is TGTGCCAGCACGCAGGGTAGCGGGAGCTCCTACAATGAGCAGTTCTTC.

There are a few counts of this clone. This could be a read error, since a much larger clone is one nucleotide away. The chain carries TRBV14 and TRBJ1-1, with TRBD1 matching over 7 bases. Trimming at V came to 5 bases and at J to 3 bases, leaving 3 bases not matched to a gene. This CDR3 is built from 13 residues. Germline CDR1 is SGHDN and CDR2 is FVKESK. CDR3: CASSFDRDTEAFF. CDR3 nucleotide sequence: TGTGCCAGCAGCTTTGACAGGGACACTGAAGCTTTCTTT.